A selection of T cell receptor beta chains follows, all from one sample in a study of immune characterization of retroperitoneal liposarcoma. A single record per CDR3 protein comes from TCRdb applying MiXCR to the PCR reads. Here the sample spans 12,000 or so distinct CDR3 sequences, approximately 25% being singletons. Specimen: tumor tissue. Receptors were obtained from a female donor with retroperitoneal liposarcoma. CDR3s include the opening cysteine and the closing phenylalanine or tryptophan. A D gene is named only where the DNA matches it firmly. Expanded clones get a size class; other rows say once, few or many, or leave the size out.

v_gene	abundance	len	d_gene	j_gene	CDR3nt	CDR3aa
TRBV6-1	NA	14	TRBD1	TRBJ2-3	TGTGCCACCGGGACAGCCAGTGCAGGAGATACGCAGTATTTT	CATGTASAGDTQYF
TRBV6-6	many	15	TRBD2	TRBJ2-3	TGTGCCAGCAGTTACACTAGCGGGGGGTCGGATACGCAGTATTTT	CASSYTSGGSDTQYF
TRBV7-2	medium-sized	14	NA	TRBJ2-1	TGTGCCAGCAGCTTTCACAGTGGGGGGACCGAGCAGTTCTTC	CASSFHSGGTEQFF
TRBV27	NA	16	TRBD2	TRBJ2-1	TGTGCCAGCAGTTTATTAGCGGGGGGGCCAGGGAATGAGCAGTTCTTC	CASSLLAGGPGNEQFF
TRBV6-1	few	12	NA	TRBJ1-2	TGTGCCAGTTTCACAGGGCCTTATGGCTACACCTTC	CASFTGPYGYTF
TRBV6-1	NA	15	NA	TRBJ2-1	TGTGCCAGCAGTGCCCGGATGGGAGCCAAAAACATTCAGTTCTTC	CASSARMGAKNIQFF
TRBV7-6	many	16	TRBD1	TRBJ2-3	TGTGCCAGCAGCTTAGTGGGGACAGGGTTTCCAGATACGCAGTATTTT	CASSLVGTGFPDTQYF
TRBV7-6	NA	13	TRBD1	TRBJ2-5	TGTGCCAGCAGCTTCCAGGGGGCATGGGAGCAGTACTTC	CASSFQGAWEQYF
TRBV10-3	NA	13	NA	TRBJ2-1	TGTGCCATCAGTGTCGAGGGAGGAGAGACCCAGTTCTTC	CAISVEGGETQFF
TRBV25-1	NA	11	NA	TRBJ1-2	TGTGCCAGCAGTGAAGGGGTTGGCTACACCTTC	CASSEGVGYTF